Sequencing of this TCR beta chain was carried out in a study of CD8 T cells in ankylosing spondylitis. Study results and limitations: There was reportedly significant enrichment of clones that were disease-linked in matched ankylosing spondylitis synovial fluid.

Library preparation for TCR beta used quantitative 5'-RACE with molecular barcodes. TCRdb passed the 5' RACE reads through MiXCR, listing each CDR3 protein once. The profile shows about 150,000 distinct CDR3 sequences, roughly 44% of them singletons. CDR1 and CDR2 from the germline V gene are MNHEY and SVGAGI. The CDR3 is 16 amino acids. J lost 0 bases, V lost 2 bases, and 6 bases had no gene match. A note on this clonotype: Antigen unknown.

The sequencing input was synovial fluid, either unsorted or a sorted T cell fraction (not recorded which). The genes are TRBV6-5 and TRBJ1-1; TRBD1 agrees at 7 bases. The sequence was obtained from a male donor with ankylosing spondylitis. The CDR3 loop is CASSYNLQGLNTEAFF. The CDR3 coding sequence is TGTGCCAGCAGTTACAACCTACAGGGGTTGAACACTGAAGCTTTCTTT.